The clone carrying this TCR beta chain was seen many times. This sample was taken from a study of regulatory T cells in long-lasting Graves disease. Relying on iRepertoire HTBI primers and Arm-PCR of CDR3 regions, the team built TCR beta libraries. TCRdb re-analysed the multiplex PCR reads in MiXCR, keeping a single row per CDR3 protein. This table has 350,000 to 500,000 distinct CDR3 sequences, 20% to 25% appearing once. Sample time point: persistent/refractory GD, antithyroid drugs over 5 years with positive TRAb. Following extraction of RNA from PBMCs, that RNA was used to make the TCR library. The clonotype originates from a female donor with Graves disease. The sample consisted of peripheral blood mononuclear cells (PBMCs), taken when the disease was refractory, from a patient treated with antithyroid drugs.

CDR3 DNA sequence: TGCGCCAGCAGCTTGGCCGGGACGTCGACCTACGAGCAGTACTTC. This translates into CASSLAGTSTYEQYF. The rearrangement uses TRBV5-1 and TRBJ2-7; either TRBD1 or TRBD2 may fit D (5 bases each). The CDR3 loop spans 15 amino acids. CDR1 SGHRS and CDR2 YFSETQ come from the germline V gene. V was clipped by 0 bases and J by 2 bases, with 12 bases between them.